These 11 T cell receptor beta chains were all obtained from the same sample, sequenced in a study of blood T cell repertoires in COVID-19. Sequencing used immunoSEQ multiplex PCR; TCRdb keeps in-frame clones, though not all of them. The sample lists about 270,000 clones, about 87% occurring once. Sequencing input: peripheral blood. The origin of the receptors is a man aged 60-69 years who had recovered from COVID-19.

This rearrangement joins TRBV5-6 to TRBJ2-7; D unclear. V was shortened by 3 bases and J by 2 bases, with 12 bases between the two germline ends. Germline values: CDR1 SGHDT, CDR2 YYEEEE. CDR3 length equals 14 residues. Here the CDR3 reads CASSSAQAAYEQYF. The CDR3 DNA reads TGTGCCAGCAGCTCTGCCCAAGCTGCCTACGAGCAGTACTTC.

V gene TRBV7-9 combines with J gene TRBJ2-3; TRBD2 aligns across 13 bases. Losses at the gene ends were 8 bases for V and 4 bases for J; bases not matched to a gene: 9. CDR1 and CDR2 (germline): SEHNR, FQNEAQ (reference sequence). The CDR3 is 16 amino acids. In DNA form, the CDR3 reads TGTGCCAGCCCCCCTCAGACTAGCGGGGGGTCAGATACGCAGTATTTT. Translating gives CASPPQTSGGSDTQYF.

In DNA form, the CDR3 reads TGTGCCAGCAGGCGGGGTATGGGGGTGAACAATGAGCAGTTCTTC. This sequence encodes CASRRGMGVNNEQFF. This rearrangement joins TRBV6-5 to TRBJ2-1; a possible D gene is TRBD2 (6 bases). Germline V lookup: CDR1 MNHEY, CDR2 SVGAGI. The CDR3 contains 15 residues. V lost 6 bases and J 5 bases, leaving 17 bases between the germline ends.

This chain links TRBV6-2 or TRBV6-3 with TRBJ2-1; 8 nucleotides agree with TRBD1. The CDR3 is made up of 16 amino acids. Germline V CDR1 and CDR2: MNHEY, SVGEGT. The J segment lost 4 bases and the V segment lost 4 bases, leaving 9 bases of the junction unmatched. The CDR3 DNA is TGTGCCAGCAGTTCCCCCCAGACAGGGGTTTACAATGAGCAGTTCTTC. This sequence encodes CASSSPQTGVYNEQFF.

CDR3 DNA sequence: TGTGCCAGCAGCCTGCTGATCAGGGCCGGGGAGCTGTTTTTT. This encodes CASSLLIRAGELFF. This chain links TRBV7-8 with TRBJ2-2; D perhaps matches TRBD1 (5 bases). V was pared by 5 bases and J by 6 bases, with 13 bases between. The CDR3 has 14 amino acids. CDR1 and CDR2 from the germline V gene are SGHVS and FQNEAQ.

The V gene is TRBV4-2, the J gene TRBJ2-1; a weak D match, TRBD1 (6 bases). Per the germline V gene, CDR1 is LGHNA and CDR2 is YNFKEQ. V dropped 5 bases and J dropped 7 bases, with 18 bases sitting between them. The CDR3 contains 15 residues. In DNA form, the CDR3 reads TGTGCCAGCAGCATCGTCGTGGCAGGGGCGAATGAGCAGTTCTTC. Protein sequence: CASSIVVAGANEQFF.

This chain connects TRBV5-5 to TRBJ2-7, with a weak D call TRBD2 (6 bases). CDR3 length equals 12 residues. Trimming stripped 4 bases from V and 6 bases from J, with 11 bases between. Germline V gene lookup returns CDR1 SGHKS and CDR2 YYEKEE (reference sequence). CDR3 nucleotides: TGTGCCAGCAGCACCGGGAGATCCGAGCAGTACTTC. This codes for CASSTGRSEQYF.

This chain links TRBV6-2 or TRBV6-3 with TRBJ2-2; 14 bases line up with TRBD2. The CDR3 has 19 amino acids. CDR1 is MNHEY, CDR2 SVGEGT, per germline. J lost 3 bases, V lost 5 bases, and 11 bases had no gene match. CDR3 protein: CASSKPRLAGGRDTGELFF. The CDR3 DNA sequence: TGTGCCAGCAGTAAGCCCCGACTAGCGGGGGGGCGGGACACCGGGGAGCTGTTTTTT.

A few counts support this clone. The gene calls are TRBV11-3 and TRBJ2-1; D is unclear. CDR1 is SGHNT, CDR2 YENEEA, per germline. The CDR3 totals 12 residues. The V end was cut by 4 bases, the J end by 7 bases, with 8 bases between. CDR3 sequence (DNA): TGTGCCAGCAGCTCTAACTCAAATGAGCAGTTCTTC. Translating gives CASSSNSNEQFF.

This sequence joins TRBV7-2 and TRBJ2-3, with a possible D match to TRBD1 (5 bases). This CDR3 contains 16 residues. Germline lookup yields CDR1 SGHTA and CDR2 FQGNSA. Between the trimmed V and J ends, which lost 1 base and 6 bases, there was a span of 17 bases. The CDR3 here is CASSLDRPHKSDTQYF. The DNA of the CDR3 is TGTGCCAGCAGCTTAGACAGGCCTCACAAGTCGGATACGCAGTATTTT.

CDR3 bases: TGTGCCAGCAGCTCGGGACTAGCGGGGGGCCCAGAGACCCAGTACTTC. It encodes CASSSGLAGGPETQYF. The chain employs TRBV9 and TRBJ2-5; 15 nucleotides line up with TRBD2. V lost 4 bases and J lost 4; bases outside the gene matches: 5. CDR3 length equals 16 residues. Germline V gene data show CDR1 as SGDLS and CDR2 as YYNGEE.